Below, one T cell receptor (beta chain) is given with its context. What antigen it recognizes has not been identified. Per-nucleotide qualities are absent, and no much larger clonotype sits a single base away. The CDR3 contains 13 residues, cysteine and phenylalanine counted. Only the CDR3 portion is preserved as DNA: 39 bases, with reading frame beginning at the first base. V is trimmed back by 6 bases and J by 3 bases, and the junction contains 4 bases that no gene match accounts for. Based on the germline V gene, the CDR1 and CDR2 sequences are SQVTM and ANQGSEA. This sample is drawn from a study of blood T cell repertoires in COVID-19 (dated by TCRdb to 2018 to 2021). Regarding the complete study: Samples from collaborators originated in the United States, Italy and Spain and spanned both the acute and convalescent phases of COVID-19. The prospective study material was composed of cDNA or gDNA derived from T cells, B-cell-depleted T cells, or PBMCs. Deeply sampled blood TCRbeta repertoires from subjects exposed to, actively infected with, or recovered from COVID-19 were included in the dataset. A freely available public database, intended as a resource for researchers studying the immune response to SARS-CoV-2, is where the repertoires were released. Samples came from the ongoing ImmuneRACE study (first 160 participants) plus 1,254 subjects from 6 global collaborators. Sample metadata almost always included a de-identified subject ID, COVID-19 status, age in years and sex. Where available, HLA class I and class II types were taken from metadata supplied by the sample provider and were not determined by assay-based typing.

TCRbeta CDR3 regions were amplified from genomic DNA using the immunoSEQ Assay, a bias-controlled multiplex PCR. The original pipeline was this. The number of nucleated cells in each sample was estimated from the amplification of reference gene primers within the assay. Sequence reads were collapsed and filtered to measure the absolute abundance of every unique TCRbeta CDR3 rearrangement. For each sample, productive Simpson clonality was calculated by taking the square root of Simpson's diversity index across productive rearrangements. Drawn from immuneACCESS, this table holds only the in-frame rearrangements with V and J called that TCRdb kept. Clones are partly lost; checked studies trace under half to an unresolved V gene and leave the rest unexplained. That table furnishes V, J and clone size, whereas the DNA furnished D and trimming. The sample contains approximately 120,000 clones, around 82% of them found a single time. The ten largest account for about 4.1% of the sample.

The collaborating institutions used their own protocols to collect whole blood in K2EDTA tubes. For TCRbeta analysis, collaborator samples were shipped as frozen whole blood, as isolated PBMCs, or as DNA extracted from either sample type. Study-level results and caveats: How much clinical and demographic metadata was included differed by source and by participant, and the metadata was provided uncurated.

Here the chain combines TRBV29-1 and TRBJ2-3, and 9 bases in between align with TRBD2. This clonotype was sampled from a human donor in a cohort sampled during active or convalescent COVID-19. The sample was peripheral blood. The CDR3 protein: CSVRGGVTDTQYF. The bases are TGCAGCGTGCGGGGGGGCGTAACAGATACGCAGTATTTT.